Reported below is one T cell receptor (beta chain). Its antigen remains unidentified. The data originate from a study of cytomegalovirus exposure and HLA in healthy donors. Background on the study: Falling in the Caucasian-associated ancestry cluster were roughly 80% of under 500 genotyped donors. Findings of the study overall: Further analysis, carried out later, found HLA-associated TCR beta chains more clonally expanded than equally common other chains. Reports credit the classifier with highly specific, highly sensitive diagnosis of cytomegalovirus status. Evidence from a later analysis indicated that most CMV-associated TCR beta chains looked HLA-restricted.

PCR was performed using 60 Vbeta and 13 Jbeta primers. Generated by immunoSEQ multiplex PCR, the TCRdb table keeps only in-frame clones and is missing some. The table lists more than 95,000 clones, approximately 78% of them singletons. The receptor's source is a woman between 40 and 50 years old in good health and CMV-seronegative. Sequencing was performed on PBMCs.

The CDR3 here is CASSREGIEAFF. The CDR3, as DNA: TGTGCCAGCAGTCGGGAAGGGATTGAAGCTTTCTTT. The chain has TRBV2 and TRBJ1-1; D is uncertain. The germline V and J ends were trimmed by 5 bases and 7 bases, with 11 bases remaining between them. This CDR3 spans 12 amino acids. Germline CDR1 is SNHLY and CDR2 is FYNNEI. The whole variable domain, filled in from reference TRBV2 and TRBJ1-1, reads EPEVTQTPSHQVTQMGQEVILRCVPISNHLYFYWYRQILGQKVEFLVSFYNNEISEKSEIFDDQFSVERPDGSNFTLKIRSTKLEDSAMYFCASSREGIEAFFGQGTRLTVV.